These 29 T cell receptor beta chains were sequenced from one sample in a study of blood T cell repertoires in COVID-19. The assay was immunoSEQ multiplex PCR, and TCRdb's table has in-frame clones only and misses some. The profile shows around 300,000 clones, approximately 88% of them singletons. The sample was peripheral blood. The receptor source for this set is a woman aged 40 to 50 who had recovered from COVID-19.

This sequence joins TRBV2 and TRBJ1-1; a weak D match, TRBD1 (6 bases). V lost 6 bases to trimming and J lost 4 bases, with 15 bases between them. The CDR3 runs to 14 residues. Germline CDR1 reads SNHLY; CDR2 reads FYNNEI. CDR3 nucleotide sequence: TGTGCCAGCAGCAGCTCCAGGGGTGGCACTGAAGCTTTCTTT. It encodes CASSSSRGGTEAFF.

This chain connects TRBV6-5 to TRBJ2-7, with TRBD1 matching 9 bases. The CDR3 runs to 15 residues. Unmatched junction bases numbered 4, after V lost 2 bases and J lost 2 bases. Looked up from germline, CDR1 is MNHEY and CDR2 is SVGAGI. CDR3 amino acids: CASSYLGTGPYEQYF. The CDR3 coding sequence is TGTGCCAGCAGTTACCTGGGGACAGGGCCCTACGAGCAGTACTTC.

V usage is TRBV5-1 and J usage is TRBJ2-7; 8 bases align to TRBD1. Germline V gene data show CDR1 as SGHRS and CDR2 as YFSETQ. V was clipped by 2 bases and J by 2 bases; unmatched bases: 6. This CDR3 comprises 15 residues. The DNA for the CDR3 is TGCGCCAGCAGCTTCTCCCAGGGGGCCACCTACGAGCAGTACTTC. It encodes CASSFSQGATYEQYF.

The gene calls are TRBV5-1 and TRBJ2-1; 9 positions match TRBD1. This CDR3 is 15 amino acids long. Germline CDR1 SGHRS, CDR2 YFSETQ. The J segment lost 5 bases and the V segment lost 0 bases, leaving 3 bases of the junction unmatched. The CDR3 region is CASSLGTGDHNEQFF. The CDR3 nucleotides read TGCGCCAGCAGCTTGGGGACAGGGGACCACAATGAGCAGTTCTTC.

V is TRBV9 and J is TRBJ1-2, with TRBD1 matching 7 bases. V gave up 4 bases and J gave up 2 bases; unmatched junction bases: 8. This CDR3 contains 15 residues. Germline assignment: CDR1 SGDLS and CDR2 YYNGEE. The CDR3 DNA reads as TGTGCCAGCAGCAGAGAGACAGGGTCAAACTATGGCTACACCTTC. Translating it yields CASSRETGSNYGYTF.

The chain is built from TRBV15 and TRBJ1-1; D call uncertain. Trimming cost V 5 bases and J 7 bases, with 17 bases left between them. In germline, CDR1 is LNHNV, CDR2 YYDKDF (reference sequence). This CDR3 has 14 amino acids. The CDR3 bases are TGTGCCACCAGCCTAAACGGGGATCTGGGTGAAGCTTTCTTT. Amino acids: CATSLNGDLGEAFF.

The CDR3 nucleotides read TGCGCCAGCAGCCACGGGACAGTTAAAGAGACCCAGTACTTC. Its translation is CASSHGTVKETQYF. The J gene is TRBJ2-5, the V gene TRBV5-1; 7 bases agree with TRBD1. Trimming took 4 bases from V and 3 from J; bases not matched to a gene: 6. Per the germline V gene, CDR1 is SGHRS and CDR2 is YFSETQ. The CDR3 runs to 14 residues.

V gene TRBV24-1 combines with J gene TRBJ2-1; D possibly corresponds to TRBD2 (6 bases). Germline V CDR1 and CDR2: KGHDR, SFDVKD. The CDR3 sequence is 12 residues long. V lost 9 bases to trimming and J lost 5 bases, with 10 bases between them. The CDR3 loop is CATGGFDNEQFF. The CDR3 region has the DNA TGTGCCACCGGAGGGTTTGACAATGAGCAGTTCTTC.

V is TRBV5-1 and J is TRBJ2-1, with 8 bases lining up with TRBD2. The CDR3 runs 18 residues. V lost 3 bases, J lost 2 bases, and 13 bases stayed unmatched. Per germline, CDR1 SGHRS and CDR2 YFSETQ. CDR3 coding DNA: TGCGCCAGCAGCTCACCCAGGAATAGCGGGACACCCTACAATGAGCAGTTCTTC. Protein product: CASSSPRNSGTPYNEQFF.

This clone occurred a few times. V is TRBV25-1 and J is TRBJ2-2; D perhaps matches TRBD2 (5 bases). The ends were cut back, 8 bases at V and 5 bases at J, with 12 bases in the middle. CDR3 length: 13 amino acids. Germline CDR1 MGHDK, CDR2 SYGVNS. CDR3 in amino acids: CASDLTGTGELFF. CDR3 in DNA: TGTGCCAGCGATCTGACGGGGACCGGGGAGCTGTTTTTT. The entire variable domain, with the rest obtained from reference TRBV25-1 and TRBJ2-2, is as follows: EADIYQTPRYLVIGTGKKITLECSQTMGHDKMYWYQQDPGMELHLIHYSYGVNSTEKGDLSSESTVSRIRTEHFPLTLESARPSHTSQYLCASDLTGTGELFFGEGSRLTVL.

The chain recombines TRBV30 with TRBJ2-1; D may be TRBD2 (5 bases). The CDR3 is 15 amino acids. The V gene lost 3 bases and the J gene lost 2 bases, with 14 bases spanning the gap. The germline CDR1 and CDR2 sequences are GTSNPN and SVGIG (reference sequence). In nucleotides, the CDR3 is TGTGCCTGGAGCGACGGACTCAAGGCCTACAATGAGCAGTTCTTC. Translating gives CAWSDGLKAYNEQFF.

This chain links TRBV28 with TRBJ2-7, with 9 positions matching TRBD1. This CDR3 has 16 amino acids. Per the germline V gene, CDR1 is MDHEN and CDR2 is SYDVKM. V shed 8 bases and J 2 bases; nucleotides not matched to a gene: 13. The CDR3 spells CASLKGGDRVPYEQYF. In nucleotides, the CDR3 is TGTGCCAGCCTAAAGGGGGGGGACAGGGTTCCCTACGAGCAGTACTTC.

V is TRBV19 and J is TRBJ2-2; TRBD2 matches 12 bases. Germline CDR1 LNHDA, CDR2 SQIVND (reference sequence). The CDR3 length is 20 residues. J lost 2 bases, V lost 0 bases, and 10 bases had no gene match. CDR3 residues: CASSIDPATSGRPNTGELFF. CDR3 bases: TGTGCCAGTAGTATAGATCCCGCGACTAGCGGGAGACCTAACACCGGGGAGCTGTTTTTT.

The rearrangement uses TRBV10-2 and TRBJ2-5, with 7 bases lining up with TRBD2. This CDR3 is built from 15 residues. V lost 3 bases and J lost 3; bases outside the gene matches: 7. Germline V lookup: CDR1 WSHSY, CDR2 SAAADI. CDR3 protein: CASSDLTSLEETQYF. For the CDR3, the DNA is TGCGCCAGCAGTGACCTGACTAGCCTGGAAGAGACCCAGTACTTC.

The chain couples TRBV7-9 to TRBJ1-2, with D possibly TRBD1 on 5 matching bases. The V end was cut by 1 base, the J end by 8 bases, with 17 bases between. Germline V gene lookup returns CDR1 SEHNR and CDR2 FQNEAQ (reference sequence). There are 15 residues in the CDR3. CDR3 loop: CASSLGGVGSWGYTF. The CDR3 DNA follows: TGTGCCAGCAGCTTAGGGGGCGTCGGGTCTTGGGGCTACACCTTC.

The chain employs TRBV5-1 and TRBJ1-3, with TRBD1 identical over 7 bases. The germline gives CDR1 SGHRS, CDR2 YFSETQ. V shed 0 bases and J 0 bases; nucleotides not matched to a gene: 0. The CDR3 is made up of 15 amino acids. The DNA for the CDR3 is TGCGCCAGCAGCTTGGGGACAGGCTCTGGAAACACCATATATTTT. This gives the protein CASSLGTGSGNTIYF.

The chain combines TRBV18 with TRBJ2-1; TRBD1 matches 10 bases. V was clipped by 3 bases and J by 10 bases; unmatched bases: 6. The germline gives CDR1 KGHSH, CDR2 LQKENI. The CDR3 is made up of 14 amino acids. The CDR3 loop is CASSPRQGAGEQFF. The CDR3, as DNA: TGTGCCAGCTCACCCCGACAGGGGGCGGGGGAGCAGTTCTTC.

V usage is TRBV5-6 and J usage is TRBJ1-6, with TRBD1 as a possible D gene (5 bases). This CDR3 contains 17 residues. Germline CDR1 reads SGHDT; CDR2 reads YYEEEE. Deletions cut 3 bases from V and 9 bases from J, with 22 bases between. As DNA, the CDR3 is TGTGCCAGCAGCTCCCTAGGGGAGGGTGTACGAAGTTCACCCCTCCACTTT. Encoded protein: CASSSLGEGVRSSPLHF.

The chain recombines TRBV24-1 with TRBJ1-2, with unresolved D. The length of the CDR3 is 14 residues. The ends were cut back, 4 bases at V and 2 bases at J, with 10 bases in the middle. The germline gives CDR1 KGHDR, CDR2 SFDVKD. The CDR3 nucleotides are TGTGCCACCAGTGAACCTACAGTGAACTATGGCTACACCTTC. Translation: CATSEPTVNYGYTF.

The chain uses TRBV29-1 and TRBJ2-1; D is unclear. The germline gives CDR1 SQVTM, CDR2 ANQGSEA. The CDR3 extends over 12 amino acids. V lost 4 bases and J 6 bases, leaving 10 bases between the germline ends. This chain's CDR3 is CSVGFVGNEQFF. CDR3 DNA sequence: TGCAGCGTTGGTTTTGTCGGCAATGAGCAGTTCTTC.

This chain connects TRBV24-1 to TRBJ1-4; unclear D gene. The CDR3 runs to 17 residues. Germline assignment: CDR1 KGHDR and CDR2 SFDVKD. Trimming left V 2 bases short and J 5 bases short, with 17 bases between. CDR3: CATSDSRGSTPNEKLFF. The CDR3 DNA is TGTGCCACCAGTGATTCGCGAGGGTCGACACCAAATGAAAAACTGTTTTTT.

The chain uses TRBV27 and TRBJ2-1; D perhaps matches TRBD2 (5 bases). The germline V gene encodes CDR1 MNHEY and CDR2 SMNVEV (reference sequence). The CDR3 is 15 amino acids. V gave up 5 bases and J gave up 4 bases, with 15 bases separating them. The CDR3 nucleotides are TGTGCCAGCAGTCCGACGGTAGCGACGTACAATGAGCAGTTCTTC. It yields the protein CASSPTVATYNEQFF.

The V call is TRBV7-8, the J call TRBJ2-4; possible D gene TRBD2, 5 bases. The germline gives CDR1 SGHVS, CDR2 FQNEAQ. The V end was cut by 1 base, the J end by 4 bases, with 11 bases between. The CDR3 loop spans 15 amino acids. CDR3 nucleotides: TGTGCCAGCAGCTTAGAGGGCGGGTTGAAAAACATTCAGTACTTC. This translates into CASSLEGGLKNIQYF.

This chain joins TRBV19 and TRBJ2-5; 10 positions agree with TRBD1. The length of the CDR3 is 15 residues. The V gene end was trimmed by 5 bases and the J gene end by 5 bases; junction bases not matched to a gene: 8. Germline-derived CDR1 and CDR2 are LNHDA and SQIVND (reference sequence). CDR3 protein: CASSPRTGGMETQYF. CDR3 nucleotides: TGTGCCAGTAGTCCTCGGACAGGGGGTATGGAGACCCAGTACTTC. The full variable domain, its missing parts supplied by reference TRBV19 and TRBJ2-5, is DGGITQSPKYLFRKEGQNVTLSCEQNLNHDAMYWYRQDPGQGLRLIYYSQIVNDFQKGDIAEGYSVSREKKESFPLTVTSAQKNPTAFYLCASSPRTGGMETQYFGPGTRLLVL.

The chain carries TRBV27 and TRBJ1-1; the D gene is possibly TRBD1 (6 bases). V dropped 5 bases and J dropped 1 base, with 11 bases sitting between them. There are 14 residues in the CDR3. Germline V gene sequence: CDR1 MNHEY, CDR2 SMNVEV (reference sequence). CDR3 DNA sequence: TGTGCCAGCAGTCCAGGGGTATCGAACACTGAAGCTTTCTTT. Encoded protein: CASSPGVSNTEAFF.

This clone was observed once. The rearrangement uses TRBV15 and TRBJ2-1; 12 bases agree with TRBD2. V shed 0 bases, J shed 0 bases, and the junction held 9 bases outside the gene matches. The CDR3 runs to 20 residues. Germline V gene data show CDR1 as LNHNV and CDR2 as YYDKDF (reference sequence). CDR3 in amino acids: CATSRDFGLAGGGSYNEQFF. The CDR3 DNA reads TGTGCCACCAGCAGAGATTTCGGTCTAGCGGGAGGGGGCTCCTACAATGAGCAGTTCTTC.

The chain uses TRBV3-1 (or the pseudogene TRBV3-2) and TRBJ2-3; D is perhaps TRBD2 (6 bases). The CDR3 loop spans 15 amino acids. CDR1 and CDR2 from the germline V gene are LGHDT and YNNKEL (reference sequence). Between the trimmed V and J ends, which lost 4 bases and 6 bases, there was a span of 17 bases. CDR3 sequence: CASSLGDQEGDTQYF. In nucleotides, the CDR3 is TGTGCCAGCAGCCTAGGAGACCAGGAGGGTGATACGCAGTATTTT.

This clone was found a few times. The chain combines TRBV19 with TRBJ2-1, with 9 nucleotides matching TRBD2. There are 13 residues in the CDR3. Germline V CDR1 and CDR2: LNHDA, SQIVND (reference sequence). V was pared by 1 base and J by 13 bases, with 5 bases of the junction left unmatched. In DNA, the CDR3 is TGTGCCAGTAGTATAGGACTAGCGGAGCGTCAGTTCTTC. This encodes CASSIGLAERQFF.

The chain recombines TRBV5-1 with TRBJ1-6, with TRBD1 matching over 8 bases. This CDR3 region has 13 residues. The germline CDR1 and CDR2 sequences are SGHRS and YFSETQ. Trimming removed 5 bases from V and 11 bases from J; junction bases left unmatched: 6. The CDR3 coding sequence is TGCGCCAGCAGGGTGACAGGGGCTACACCCCTCCACTTT. This translates into CASRVTGATPLHF.